The 32 T cell receptor beta chains below come from one sample, sequenced in a study of response to subunit inactivated influenza vaccine. TCRdb recomputed calls from the RT-PCR reads with MiXCR, one row per CDR3 protein. This repertoire shows just under 550,000 distinct CDR3 sequences, approximately 20% found once; its top ten account for around 2.8%. These data are also associated with another study on T cells expressing NK-cell markers. That paper states: Researchers built TCR beta cDNA using 5'RACE template switching with UMIs.

The sequencing used CD4+ T cells sorted from PBMCs, collected 12 days after vaccination. The receptors were sampled from a man over 45 who received an inactivated influenza vaccine.

This clonotype showed up just a few times. V usage is TRBV29-1 and J usage is TRBJ2-3; 8 positions agree with TRBD1. Germline trimming cut 3 bases from V and 2 bases from J; bases unmatched to any gene: 4. CDR1 SQVTM and CDR2 ANQGSEA come from the germline V gene. The CDR3 has 14 residues. CDR3 region: CSVDGRGLTDTQYF. CDR3 nucleotides: TGCAGCGTTGATGGCAGGGGGCTCACAGATACGCAGTATTTT.

The chain links TRBV27 to TRBJ2-3; D gene ambiguous. Germline CDR1 and CDR2: MNHEY and SMNVEV (reference sequence). V gave up 6 bases and J gave up 4 bases, with 5 bases separating them. The CDR3 runs 11 residues. The CDR3 here is CASRGPDTQYF. The CDR3 nucleotides read TGTGCCAGCAGGGGTCCAGATACGCAGTATTTT.

The gene calls are TRBV12-3 or TRBV12-4 and TRBJ2-5; no definite D call. The CDR3 has 15 residues. V was cut by 3 bases and J by 2 bases, with 13 bases left in between. The CDR3 reads CASSFGYRKQETQYF. As DNA, the CDR3 is TGTGCCAGCAGTTTCGGCTACCGGAAACAAGAGACCCAGTACTTC.

J is TRBJ2-7 and V is TRBV6-5; tentative D call: TRBD2 (7 bases). Between the trimmed V and J ends, which lost 4 bases and 6 bases, there was a span of 16 bases. Per germline, CDR1 MNHEY and CDR2 SVGAGI. The CDR3 is 14 amino acids. The CDR3 protein is CASSFGGQLGEQYF. The DNA for the CDR3 is TGTGCCAGCAGTTTCGGGGGGCAGCTGGGCGAGCAGTACTTC.

The CDR3 DNA reads TGCAGTGCTAGTAGCGGGAGGCACTACAATGAGCAGTTCTTC. This encodes CSASSGRHYNEQFF. The chain is built from TRBV20-1 and TRBJ2-1, with 10 bases that match TRBD2. Looked up from germline, CDR1 is DFQATT and CDR2 is SNEGSKA (reference sequence). V gave up 3 bases and J gave up 3 bases; unmatched junction bases: 2. This CDR3 spans 14 amino acids.

V and J are TRBV29-1 and TRBJ1-3, with 8 bases that match TRBD1. Germline CDR1 SQVTM, CDR2 ANQGSEA. The V and J ends lost 7 bases and 2 bases, in that order; junction bases with no gene match: 4. This CDR3 is 13 amino acids long. The CDR3 region is CSAGQGPGNTIYF. CDR3 sequence (DNA): TGCAGCGCTGGACAGGGACCTGGAAACACCATATATTTT.

The chain recombines TRBV10-3 with TRBJ2-7, with TRBD2 matching 11 bases. CDR1 ENHRY and CDR2 SYGVKD come from the germline V gene. The length of the CDR3 is 13 residues. Trimming took 6 bases from V and 4 from J; bases not matched to a gene: 2. CDR3 nucleotide sequence: TGTGCCATCAGAACTAGCGGGGGATACGAGCAGTACTTC. The encoded protein is CAIRTSGGYEQYF.

At least ten counts were recorded for this clonotype. The rearrangement joins TRBV5-5 to TRBJ1-5, with no clear D. There are 13 residues in the CDR3. CDR1 is SGHKS and CDR2 is YYEKEE in the germline V gene (reference sequence). Trimming left V 2 bases short and J 3 bases short, with 6 bases between. The CDR3 bases are TGTGCCAGCAGCTTCTCAGACAATCAGCCCCAGCATTTT. This codes for CASSFSDNQPQHF.

The V and J genes are TRBV6-1 and TRBJ2-3; D not resolved. Per germline, CDR1 MNHNS and CDR2 SASEGT. The CDR3 spans 15 residues. V lost 8 bases and J lost 2, with 17 bases in between. CDR3: CASASSRIPTDTQYF. The CDR3, as DNA: TGTGCCAGCGCCTCTTCGCGAATCCCCACAGATACGCAGTATTTT.

The V and J genes are TRBV7-2 and TRBJ1-1, with a tentative D call TRBD1 (5 bases). Germline V gives CDR1 SGHTA, CDR2 FQGNSA. The CDR3 contains 15 residues. Trimming took 1 base from V and 2 from J, leaving 11 bases between them. This chain's CDR3 is CASSLVPQGNTEAFF. Written as DNA, the CDR3 is TGTGCCAGCAGCTTAGTCCCCCAGGGAAACACTGAAGCTTTCTTT.

The J gene is TRBJ1-2, the V gene TRBV27; tentative D call: TRBD1 (5 bases). V lost 5 bases, J lost 6 bases, and 16 bases lay in between. The CDR3 has 14 residues. The germline V gene has CDR1 MNHEY and CDR2 SMNVEV (reference sequence). CDR3 sequence reads: CASSTGLRIDGYTF. The CDR3 region has the DNA TGTGCCAGCAGTACGGGGCTTCGTATAGATGGCTACACCTTC.

This clonotype was found a few times. This chain joins TRBV20-1 and TRBJ1-4; possibly TRBD1 for D (5 bases). The CDR3 consists of 15 residues. The V end was cut by 4 bases, the J end by 5 bases, with 17 bases between. CDR1 is DFQATT and CDR2 is SNEGSKA in the germline V gene (reference sequence). This CDR3 reads CSAIGGGRTNEKLFF. The CDR3 nucleotides are TGCAGTGCTATCGGAGGTGGACGGACAAATGAAAAACTGTTTTTT.

The genes are TRBV6-1 and TRBJ2-2; D is tentatively TRBD1 or TRBD2 (5 bases each). Germline V gene lookup returns CDR1 MNHNS and CDR2 SASEGT. Between the trimmed V and J ends, which lost 6 bases and 0 bases, there was a span of 17 bases. The CDR3 extends over 17 amino acids. The CDR3 DNA sequence: TGTGCCAGCAGCAGGGACCGAGTCCCGGCGAACACCGGGGAGCTGTTTTTT. It codes for CASSRDRVPANTGELFF.

V gene TRBV7-9 combines with J gene TRBJ2-7; 7 bases are a match to TRBD2. The junction had 6 bases not matched to a gene; V was cut back by 0 bases and J by 1 base. The length of the CDR3 is 16 residues. The germline V gene encodes CDR1 SEHNR and CDR2 FQNEAQ (reference sequence). The CDR3, as DNA: TGTGCCAGCAGCTTAGCTTCGTCTAGCGGATCCTACGAGCAGTACTTC. It encodes CASSLASSSGSYEQYF.

This chain uses TRBV4-3 with TRBJ2-1; a weak D match, TRBD2 (5 bases). This CDR3 has 16 residues. The V end lost 1 base, the J end lost 0 bases, and 10 bases lay between the germline ends. Germline V gene sequence: CDR1 LGHNA, CDR2 YSLEER. CDR3 loop: CASSQGLTSSYNEQFF. CDR3 sequence (DNA): TGCGCCAGCAGCCAAGGACTAACTAGCTCCTACAATGAGCAGTTCTTC.

The rearrangement joins TRBV5-5 to TRBJ2-7; D is perhaps TRBD2 (7 bases). V lost 0 bases, J lost 3 bases, and 13 bases lay in between. The CDR3 sequence is 15 residues long. Germline CDR1 reads SGHKS; CDR2 reads YYEKEE (reference sequence). The CDR3 nucleotides are TGTGCCAGCAGCTTGGACAGGGAGGGGTTCTACGAGCAGTACTTC. This gives the protein CASSLDREGFYEQYF.

This clonotype was counted a few times. The rearrangement links TRBV10-3 to TRBJ2-1; possible D gene TRBD2, 5 bases. CDR1 and CDR2 (germline): ENHRY, SYGVKD. This CDR3 is 13 amino acids long. V was clipped by 3 bases and J by 12 bases, with 15 bases between them. Written as DNA, the CDR3 is TGTGCCATCAGTGACTCCCTAAGGGCGGGGCAGTTCTTC. This translates into CAISDSLRAGQFF.

V is TRBV29-1 and J is TRBJ2-7; 7 bases map to TRBD1. CDR3 length: 11 residues. V trimming: 7 bases; J trimming: 5 bases; junction bases outside the gene matches: 5. Germline V gene lookup returns CDR1 SQVTM and CDR2 ANQGSEA. As DNA, the CDR3 is TGCAGCGCCTCAACAGGGGACGAGCAGTACTTC. This sequence encodes CSASTGDEQYF.

The rearrangement uses TRBV5-1 and TRBJ2-7; possible D gene TRBD1, 6 bases. This CDR3 spans 14 amino acids. The germline CDR1 and CDR2 sequences are SGHRS and YFSETQ. Trimming took off 1 base at V and 2 bases at J, with 10 bases between the two ends. CDR3 sequence: CASSLQQGAYEQYF. In nucleotides, the CDR3 is TGCGCCAGCAGCTTGCAACAGGGCGCCTACGAGCAGTACTTC.

The chain employs TRBV5-1 and TRBJ2-5, with TRBD2 identical over 11 bases. Germline V lookup: CDR1 SGHRS, CDR2 YFSETQ. CDR3 length: 17 residues. After removal of 0 bases from V and 2 bases from J, the junction contained 6 bases not matched to a gene. In DNA form, the CDR3 reads TGCGCCAGCAGCTTGGCGCCGACTAGCGGGGCTCAAGAGACCCAGTACTTC. This translates into CASSLAPTSGAQETQYF.

The chain links TRBV10-3 to TRBJ1-5, with 10 bases identical to TRBD1. The V segment lost 8 bases and the J segment 7 bases; nucleotides outside the gene matches: 8. The CDR3 length is 14 residues. Per the germline V gene, CDR1 is ENHRY and CDR2 is SYGVKD. CDR3 sequence (DNA): TGTGCCATCGGATTGACAGGGGGCAGACAGCCCCAGCATTTT. Amino acid sequence: CAIGLTGGRQPQHF.

The CDR3 region is CASSLLAGGATGELFF. DNA for the CDR3: TGTGCCAGCAGTCTACTAGCGGGGGGCGCCACCGGGGAGCTGTTTTTT. The rearrangement joins TRBV12-3 or TRBV12-4 to TRBJ2-2; 12 bases align to TRBD2. The junction had 5 bases not matched to a gene; V was cut back by 5 bases and J by 4 bases. This CDR3 comprises 16 residues.

The V and J genes are TRBV20-1 and TRBJ1-5; D unresolved. V dropped 4 bases and J dropped 2 bases, with 18 bases sitting between them. CDR3 length: 16 amino acids. Germline assignment: CDR1 DFQATT and CDR2 SNEGSKA (reference sequence). The chain's CDR3 is CSATVGGKGGNQPQHF. The CDR3 DNA sequence: TGCAGTGCTACCGTAGGAGGGAAGGGAGGCAATCAGCCCCAGCATTTT.

This clonotype was observed a single time. J is TRBJ2-3 and V is TRBV20-1; D not resolved. The length of the CDR3 is 12 residues. Trimming removed 2 bases at V and 6 bases at J, with 9 bases between. CDR1 DFQATT and CDR2 SNEGSKA come from the germline V gene (reference sequence). This CDR3 is CSARLPADTQYF. DNA of the CDR3: TGCAGTGCTAGATTACCAGCGGATACGCAGTATTTT.

The chain joins TRBV11-2 to TRBJ1-6; TRBD1 agrees at 7 bases. The CDR3 length is 16 residues. The V segment lost 1 base and the J segment 8 bases; nucleotides outside the gene matches: 8. CDR1 SGHAT and CDR2 FQNNGV come from the germline V gene. The CDR3 coding sequence is TGTGCCAGCAGCTTAGTAGGAGGGACAGCTTATTCACCCCTCCACTTT. Its protein product is CASSLVGGTAYSPLHF. The full variable domain, its missing parts supplied by reference TRBV11-2 and TRBJ1-6, is EAGVAQSPRYKIIEKRQSVAFWCNPISGHATLYWYQQILGQGPKLLIQFQNNGVVDDSQLPKDRFSAERLKGVDSTLKIQPAKLEDSAVYLCASSLVGGTAYSPLHFGNGTRLTVT.

This clonotype was observed once. The V and J genes are TRBV13 and TRBJ2-3; 7 bases match TRBD2. Trimming took 5 bases from V and 3 from J; bases not matched to a gene: 29. The CDR3 has 22 amino acids. Germline V gene sequence: CDR1 PRHDT, CDR2 FYEKMQ (reference sequence). The CDR3, as DNA: TGTGCCAGCAGCCCCTCCAGGCCCTTTTTGTCGCCGAGCGGGGAGGAAACAGATACGCAGTATTTT. It yields the protein CASSPSRPFLSPSGEETDTQYF. The entire variable domain, with the rest obtained from reference TRBV13 and TRBJ2-3, is as follows: AAGVIQSPRHLIKEKRETATLKCYPIPRHDTVYWYQQGPGQDPQFLISFYEKMQSDKGSIPDRFSAQQFSDYHSELNMSSLELGDSALYFCASSPSRPFLSPSGEETDTQYFGPGTRLTVL.

The chain carries TRBV7-9 and TRBJ2-5; 10 bases agree with TRBD1. Looked up from germline, CDR1 is SEHNR and CDR2 is FQNEAQ (reference sequence). V was pared by 4 bases and J by 5 bases, with 7 bases of the junction left unmatched. The CDR3 is made up of 15 amino acids. CDR3 sequence: CASSSTGGRAETQYF. CDR3 DNA: TGTGCCAGCAGCTCGACAGGGGGCCGGGCGGAGACCCAGTACTTC.

The chain recombines TRBV7-3 with TRBJ2-7; D not certain. The length of the CDR3 is 13 residues. Germline-derived CDR1 and CDR2 are SGHTA and FQGTGA. V lost 5 bases to trimming and J lost 6 bases, with 14 bases between them. CDR3 region: CASSPQGPSEQYF. The CDR3 nucleotides read TGTGCCAGCAGCCCCCAAGGACCGAGCGAGCAGTACTTC.

The V call is TRBV20-1, the J call TRBJ2-3, with TRBD2 identical over 16 bases. The CDR3 consists of 18 residues. V lost 6 bases and J lost 1; bases outside the gene matches: 10. Germline values: CDR1 DFQATT, CDR2 SNEGSKA (reference sequence). CDR3 residues: CSAALGLAGGPGTDTQYF. The CDR3, as DNA: TGCAGTGCCGCCCTGGGACTAGCGGGAGGGCCGGGCACAGATACGCAGTATTTT.

This chain uses TRBV19 with TRBJ1-1; no reliable D call. CDR1 and CDR2 (germline): LNHDA, SQIVND (reference sequence). The V and J ends lost 8 bases and 1 base respectively, with 5 bases between them. This CDR3 contains 11 residues. The CDR3 region has the DNA TGTGCCAGTCTCCGGAACACTGAAGCTTTCTTT. Its protein is CASLRNTEAFF.

The chain links TRBV20-1 to TRBJ2-3; D tentatively reads TRBD1 or TRBD2 (6 bases each). There are 15 residues in the CDR3. Germline-derived CDR1 and CDR2 are DFQATT and SNEGSKA (reference sequence). V lost 4 bases, J lost 4 bases, and 18 bases lay in between. CDR3 sequence: CSAKRGAGNPDTQYF. The CDR3 DNA reads as TGCAGTGCTAAAAGGGGGGCGGGGAACCCAGATACGCAGTATTTT.

Remarks on this clonotype: At one of its ends the junction is not consistent with the germline gene, which may arise from a read error. The chain recombines TRBV7-8 with TRBJ1-1; TRBD1 matches 7 bases. Germline V CDR1 and CDR2: SGHVS, FQNEAQ. This CDR3 contains 15 residues. This chain's CDR3 is CASGLREGARTEAFF. In DNA, the CDR3 is TGTGCCAGCGGCTTAAGGGAGGGGGCTCGGACTGAAGCTTTCTTT.